One and the same sample provided the 4 T cell receptor beta chains below, sequenced in a study of T cells in Graves' hyperthyroidism and ophthalmopathy. There were TCR beta CDR3 regions amplified from RNA transcripts. HTBI primers drove first-round RT-PCR of the TCR CDR3. MiXCR, applied by TCRdb to the multiplex PCR reads, yields one record per CDR3 protein. The table includes about 270,000 distinct CDR3 sequences, less than 30% detected once. The specimen sequenced was blood. These receptors came from a man in his forties or fifties with Graves' hyperthyroidism that later progressed to Graves' ophthalmopathy.

Only a few counts were recorded for this clonotype. The chain carries TRBV6-5 and TRBJ1-1, with D tentatively TRBD1 (6 bases). The CDR3 runs to 16 residues. Germline values: CDR1 MNHEY, CDR2 SVGAGI. Deletions cut 2 bases from V and 0 bases from J, with 13 bases between. This chain's CDR3 is CASSYNGQKMNTEAFF. In DNA form, the CDR3 reads TGTGCCAGCAGTTACAACGGACAGAAGATGAACACTGAAGCTTTCTTT.

This clonotype was detected many times. The chain couples TRBV2 to TRBJ1-1; unclear D gene. V dropped 4 bases and J dropped 0 bases, with 6 bases sitting between them. The length of the CDR3 is 13 residues. Germline CDR1 SNHLY, CDR2 FYNNEI. The DNA of the CDR3 is TGTGCCAGCAGTGTCAGAATGAACACTGAAGCTTTCTTT. This codes for CASSVRMNTEAFF.

This clonotype was found many times. CDR3 loop: CASSRTSGSGETQYF. The CDR3 nucleotides are TGCGCCAGCAGTAGGACTAGCGGGAGCGGGGAGACCCAGTACTTC. The chain joins TRBV5-1 to TRBJ2-5; 13 positions agree with TRBD2. CDR3 length: 15 amino acids. The J segment lost 5 bases and the V segment lost 5 bases, leaving 6 bases of the junction unmatched. The germline V gene has CDR1 SGHRS and CDR2 YFSETQ.

This clonotype was seen at least ten times. CDR3 in DNA: TGTGCCAGCAGGGGGACTAGCGGGAGGGGCACCGGGGAGCTGTTTTTT. The encoded protein is CASRGTSGRGTGELFF. The chain couples TRBV12-3 or TRBV12-4 to TRBJ2-2; 16 bases are a match to TRBD2. The CDR3 is 16 amino acids. The ends lost 6 bases at V and 4 bases at J; junction bases unmatched: 2.